What follows are 8 T cell receptor beta chains derived from one specimen sequenced in a study of T cell responses to AZD1222 COVID-19 vaccine. The data were produced by immunoSEQ multiplex PCR, yet TCRdb's version contains in-frame clones alone and is incomplete. This sample's clone table lists about 140,000 clones. Material: peripheral blood. The receptors were sampled from an adult in good health.

The chain is built from TRBV2 and TRBJ1-5; possible D gene TRBD1, 6 bases. CDR3 size: 15 residues. The V and J ends lost 0 bases and 7 bases respectively, with 13 bases between them. Germline-derived CDR1 and CDR2 are SNHLY and FYNNEI. CDR3 region: CASSEAGQGRQPQHF. Written as DNA, the CDR3 is TGTGCCAGCAGTGAAGCCGGTCAGGGGAGACAGCCCCAGCATTTT. The variable domain in full, with the rest retrieved from reference TRBV2 and TRBJ1-5, is EPEVTQTPSHQVTQMGQEVILRCVPISNHLYFYWYRQILGQKVEFLVSFYNNEISEKSEIFDDQFSVERPDGSNFTLKIRSTKLEDSAMYFCASSEAGQGRQPQHFGDGTRLSIL.

The chain recombines TRBV19 with TRBJ2-1; D remains ambiguous. Germline V gives CDR1 LNHDA, CDR2 SQIVND (reference sequence). The germline V and J ends were trimmed by 3 bases and 5 bases, with 8 bases remaining between them. This CDR3 is built from 13 residues. The CDR3 nucleotides are TGTGCCAGTAGTATTGAACGACACAATGAGCAGTTCTTC. Residues: CASSIERHNEQFF.

This chain joins TRBV14 and TRBJ1-6; the D gene is possibly TRBD1 (5 bases). Germline loops: CDR1 SGHDN, CDR2 FVKESK. V was shortened by 4 bases and J by 10 bases, with 17 bases between the two germline ends. The CDR3 has 15 amino acids. The CDR3 coding sequence is TGTGCCAGCAGCCTCTTGGGGGAGGCTGGATCACCCCTCCACTTT. Translation gives CASSLLGEAGSPLHF.

V is TRBV28 and J is TRBJ2-1; 13 positions agree with TRBD2. CDR1 is MDHEN, CDR2 SYDVKM, per germline. The CDR3 sequence is 16 residues long. V was clipped by 4 bases and J by 9 bases; unmatched bases: 9. The CDR3 reads CASSSSGTSGVGEQFF. The CDR3 DNA reads as TGTGCCAGCAGTTCCTCAGGGACTAGCGGGGTCGGTGAGCAGTTCTTC.

The chain combines TRBV5-1 with TRBJ1-1; possible D gene TRBD1, 5 bases. The CDR3 length is 14 residues. Germline assignment: CDR1 SGHRS and CDR2 YFSETQ. Trimming shortened V by 4 bases and J by 0 bases, and 10 bases separated the two germline ends. This CDR3 is CASSTQGMNTEAFF. The DNA for the CDR3 is TGCGCCAGCAGCACGCAGGGCATGAACACTGAAGCTTTCTTT.

This rearrangement joins TRBV11-3 to TRBJ1-3; 8 bases are shared with TRBD1. CDR3 length equals 16 residues. V was pared by 5 bases and J by 0 bases, with 6 bases of the junction left unmatched. Germline CDR1 is SGHNT and CDR2 is YENEEA. CDR3 amino acids: CASSTHRGTSGNTIYF. The CDR3 nucleotides are TGTGCCAGCAGCACCCACAGGGGGACCTCTGGAAACACCATATATTTT.

The CDR3 here is CASSLGPNNEQFF. The CDR3 DNA follows: TGTGCCAGCAGCTTAGGGCCCAACAATGAGCAGTTCTTC. V and J are TRBV7-2 and TRBJ2-1; D gene unclear. Germline CDR1 reads SGHTA; CDR2 reads FQGNSA. Between the trimmed V and J ends, which lost 1 base and 5 bases, there was a span of 6 bases. This CDR3 is built from 13 residues.

The chain joins TRBV19 to TRBJ1-5; the D gene is possibly TRBD1 (5 bases). This CDR3 spans 16 amino acids. The V gene's germline CDR1 is LNHDA and CDR2 SQIVND (reference sequence). Trimming cost V 8 bases and J 0 bases, with 17 bases left between them. As DNA, the CDR3 is TGTGCCAGTGCCTTCTCAGGGACTTATAGCAATCAGCCCCAGCATTTT. This gives the protein CASAFSGTYSNQPQHF.